The clone carrying this T cell receptor beta chain came up many times. The antigen is not known. Germline CDR1 is SEHNR and CDR2 is FQNEAQ (reference sequence). The germline V and J ends were trimmed by 5 bases and 4 bases, with 15 bases remaining between them. The CDR3 runs to 15 residues. The entry originates in a study of T cells in Graves' hyperthyroidism and ophthalmopathy. RNA transcripts gave rise to amplified TCR beta CDR3 regions. Using the HTBI primer set, a first-round RT-PCR was run on the TCR CDR3. TCRdb analysed the multiplex PCR reads with MiXCR anew, one entry per CDR3 protein. The data contain about 300,000 distinct CDR3 sequences, 13% of them seen just once; the ten biggest clones take up 7.5% to 8%. Clinical symptoms, serum thyroxine, TRAb, thyroid ultrasound and orbital computed tomography established diagnosis. Blood from later-ophthalmopathy patients was taken at first hyperthyroidism diagnosis.

Findings and caveats of the study: In simple terms, a model built on 13 V-J features told ophthalmopathy apart from stable hyperthyroidism. Among thyroid clonotypes expanded above 0.001, most also appeared in blood.

Sequencing used blood. The origin of this receptor is a woman aged 25-40 years with Graves' hyperthyroidism that later progressed to Graves' ophthalmopathy. The rearrangement uses TRBV7-9 and TRBJ2-1; D assignment may be TRBD1 or TRBD2 (5 bases each). CDR3: CASSPTGTAYNEQFF. In DNA, the CDR3 is TGTGCCAGCAGCCCAACCGGGACGGCATACAATGAGCAGTTCTTC.